The present T cell receptor (beta chain) was sequenced within a study of blood T cell repertoires in COVID-19. About the research overall: Donors in the United States, Italy and Spain gave samples during acute or convalescent COVID-19. PBMCs, B-cell-depleted T cells, or T cells were the source of the cDNA or gDNA that made up the material.

Original handling: Amplification from reference gene primers served as the basis for estimated nucleated cell counts. Here immunoSEQ multiplex PCR was the method, and the copy in TCRdb shows in-frame clones only, minus some. For V, J and clone size, that table is used; D and trimming come from the DNA. The sample records 200,000 to 250,000 clones, about 91% being singletons. The CDR3 has 12 residues. V was cut by 0 bases and J by 8 bases, with 8 bases left in between. CDR1 is SGHKS, CDR2 YYEKEE, per germline (reference sequence). The receptor was derived from a man aged 18-30 years with active or convalescent COVID-19. The V call is TRBV5-5, the J call TRBJ1-2; D unresolved. Sequenced input: peripheral blood. The CDR3 coding sequence is TGTGCCAGCAGCTTGGACTGGAGCGGCTACACCTTC. This translates into CASSLDWSGYTF. The complete variable domain, with remaining parts taken from reference TRBV5-5 and TRBJ1-2, reads DAGVTQSPTHLIKTRGQQVTLRCSPISGHKSVSWYQQVLGQGPQFIFQYYEKEERGRGNFPDRFSARQFPNYSSELNVNALLLGDSALYLCASSLDWSGYTFGSGTRLTVV.